Listed here is a single TCR beta chain. Germline loops: CDR1 MNHNY, CDR2 SVGAGI (reference sequence). The length of the CDR3 is 16 residues. V was clipped by 6 bases and J by 7 bases; unmatched bases: 7. Clones were sequenced by immunoSEQ multiplex PCR, and TCRdb holds only the in-frame ones, with some missing. Of roughly 660,000 clones listed, roughly 90% are singletons. This sample was included in a study of shared T cell receptors in the human thymus. These data also formed part of another study, on human thymus T cells. From that paper: Resections were taken during corrective heart surgery, and the thymus tissue came from these.

The specimen sequenced was thymocytes. The receptor was isolated from a boy in the first two years of life with a congenital heart defect. V usage is TRBV6-6 and J usage is TRBJ2-1; 15 nucleotides match TRBD2. In DNA form, the CDR3 reads TGTGCCAGCAGACCTTGGACTAGCGGGAGGGGGAATGAGCAGTTCTTC. Translated, it gives CASRPWTSGRGNEQFF.